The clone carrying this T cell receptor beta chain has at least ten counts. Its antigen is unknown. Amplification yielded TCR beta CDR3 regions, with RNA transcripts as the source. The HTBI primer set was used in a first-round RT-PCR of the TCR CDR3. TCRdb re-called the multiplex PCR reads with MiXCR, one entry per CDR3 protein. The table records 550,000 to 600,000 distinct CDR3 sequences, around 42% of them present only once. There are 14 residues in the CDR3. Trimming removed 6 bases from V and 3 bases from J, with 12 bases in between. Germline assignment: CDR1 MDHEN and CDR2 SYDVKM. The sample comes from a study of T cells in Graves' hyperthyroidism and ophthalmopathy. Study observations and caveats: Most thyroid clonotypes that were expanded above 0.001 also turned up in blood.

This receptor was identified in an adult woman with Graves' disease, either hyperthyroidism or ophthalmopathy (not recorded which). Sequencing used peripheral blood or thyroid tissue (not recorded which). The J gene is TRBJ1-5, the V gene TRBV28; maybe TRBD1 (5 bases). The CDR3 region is CASSRDGTNQPQHF. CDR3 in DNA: TGTGCCAGCAGCCGGGACGGTACCAATCAGCCCCAGCATTTT.